This T cell receptor (beta chain) was retrieved from a study of T cells expressing NK-cell markers. About the study: Eight donors were sequenced, of whom seven were HCMV-seropositive, while the remaining one was HCMV-seronegative.

Per germline, CDR1 SGHNT and CDR2 YYREEE (reference sequence). The CDR3 is 15 residues long. TCRdb re-called the 5' RACE reads; every CDR3 protein appears as one record, without DNA. The repertoire table contains about 540,000 distinct CDR3 sequences. This clonotype was sampled from a man aged 18 to 30 in good health. V is TRBV5-4 and J is TRBJ1-1; TCRdb's D gene call, TRBD1, goes unchecked for lack of DNA. Sequenced input: blood T cells: a sorted CD56 or NKG2C T cell subset, CD4+ or CD8+ T cells, or bulk PBMC T cells (not recorded which). The CDR3: CASSPRTGWNTEAFF.